The T cell receptor (beta chain) described here comes from a study of response to subunit inactivated influenza vaccine. At least ten counts were recorded for this clonotype. Its antigen remains unidentified. Study-level points and caveats: Each seasonal flu vaccination may recruit only limited new T cells, authors suggested.

V was pared by 5 bases and J by 5 bases, with 8 bases of the junction left unmatched. Germline V CDR1 and CDR2: MNHEY, SMNVEV (reference sequence). The CDR3 sequence is 15 residues long. One entry per CDR3 protein, called by TCRdb with MiXCR from the RT-PCR reads. This repertoire shows 550,000 to 800,000 distinct CDR3 sequences, approximately 15% found once; its top ten account for around 6.5%. V is TRBV27 and J is TRBJ2-5, with 10 nucleotides matching TRBD2. The source of this sequence is a man aged 50-60 years who received an inactivated influenza vaccine. The material sequenced was PBMCs from blood, taken around two weeks before vaccination. The CDR3 DNA is TGTGCCAGCAGTAGCGGGAGGGCGGATCTGGAGACCCAGTACTTC. Translation gives CASSSGRADLETQYF.